This entry lists 22 T cell receptor beta chains sequenced from one sample in a study of cytomegalovirus exposure and HLA in healthy donors. The PCR employed 60 Vbeta primers together with 13 Jbeta primers. Assay used: immunoSEQ multiplex PCR; TCRdb lists only in-frame clones, some missing. The sample shows some 170,000 clones, approximately 80% of them seen only once. The specimen sequenced was PBMCs. The receptors here all came from a man between 18 and 35 years old in good health and CMV-seropositive.

The genes are TRBV7-2 and TRBJ2-3; 7 bases line up with TRBD2. The CDR3 runs 15 residues. The germline gives CDR1 SGHTA, CDR2 FQGNSA. V lost 2 bases to trimming and J lost 6 bases; unmatched junction nucleotides: 8. The CDR3 DNA is TGTGCCAGCAGCTTATGGGTAGGGACTAAGGATACGCAGTATTTT. Its translation: CASSLWVGTKDTQYF.

The V call is TRBV6-6, the J call TRBJ1-2; 7 nucleotides line up with TRBD1. The CDR3 contains 14 residues. The V gene's germline CDR1 is MNHNY and CDR2 SVGAGI (reference sequence). After removal of 2 bases from V and 8 bases from J, the junction contained 8 bases not matched to a gene. The CDR3 is CASSYPGDSRGYTF. The DNA for the CDR3 is TGTGCCAGCAGTTACCCGGGGGACAGTAGGGGCTACACCTTC.

The DNA for the CDR3 is TGTGCCAGCAGCTTAATCCGTGTTGCCGGGGAGCTGTTTTTT. Protein product: CASSLIRVAGELFF. The chain links TRBV7-2 to TRBJ2-2; D remains unclear. The CDR3 runs to 14 residues. Germline V lookup: CDR1 SGHTA, CDR2 FQGNSA. Trimming took off 2 bases at V and 6 bases at J, with 10 bases between the two ends.

This clone was seen a handful of times. The chain combines TRBV7-9 with TRBJ2-7; 9 nucleotides match TRBD2. CDR3 size: 17 residues. CDR1 and CDR2 (germline): SEHNR, FQNEAQ (reference sequence). The trim removed 5 bases at V and 4 bases at J, leaving 15 bases unmatched. The CDR3 sequence is CASSRNFRGGAGYEQYF. CDR3 in DNA: TGTGCCAGCAGCCGTAACTTTCGCGGGGGGGCCGGGTACGAGCAGTACTTC.

The chain links TRBV10-2 to TRBJ2-5, with no clear D. Germline assignment: CDR1 WSHSY and CDR2 SAAADI. The CDR3 is 14 residues long. V lost 2 bases and J lost 2, with 9 bases in between. The CDR3 loop is CASSERNSQETQYF. CDR3 coding DNA: TGCGCCAGCAGTGAGCGGAACAGTCAAGAGACCCAGTACTTC.

This clone occurred once. This chain joins TRBV5-4 and TRBJ2-1; 8 positions agree with TRBD2. V lost 0 bases, J lost 6 bases, and 11 bases stayed unmatched. The CDR3 covers 17 residues. Germline V gene data show CDR1 as SGHNT and CDR2 as YYREEE (reference sequence). CDR3 bases: TGTGCCAGCAGCTTGGCTATAGTAGCGGGAAAACTCAATGAGCAGTTCTTC. This encodes CASSLAIVAGKLNEQFF.

The CDR3 nucleotides are TGTGCCAGCAGTTCGACAGACTACACTGAAGCTTTCTTT. Protein sequence: CASSSTDYTEAFF. The chain joins TRBV6-5 to TRBJ1-1; a possible D gene is TRBD1 (5 bases). The CDR3 has 13 residues. The germline V gene encodes CDR1 MNHEY and CDR2 SVGAGI. The germline V and J ends were trimmed by 4 bases and 3 bases, with 9 bases remaining between them.

In its sample, this clone was seen once. CDR3 protein: CASSLSSGQMQAFF. The CDR3 coding sequence is TGTGCCAGCAGTTTATCCTCGGGACAGATGCAAGCTTTCTTT. This chain joins TRBV28 and TRBJ1-1; 7 bases line up with TRBD1. J gave up 9 bases and V 1 base, and 8 bases lay outside the gene matches. From germline, CDR1 is MDHEN and CDR2 SYDVKM. The CDR3 contains 14 residues.

The chain links TRBV7-9 to TRBJ2-7; weak D call: TRBD2 (5 bases). Germline CDR1 and CDR2: SEHNR and FQNEAQ (reference sequence). CDR3 size: 14 residues. Trimming shortened V by 5 bases and J by 2 bases, and 13 bases separated the two germline ends. The CDR3 sequence: CASSQGSFPYEQYF. CDR3 DNA sequence: TGTGCCAGCAGCCAAGGGAGTTTCCCCTACGAGCAGTACTTC.

The chain uses TRBV11-3 and TRBJ1-1, with D possibly being TRBD1 (5 bases). The ends were cut back, 5 bases at V and 6 bases at J, with 13 bases in the middle. Germline assignment: CDR1 SGHNT and CDR2 YENEEA. CDR3 length: 13 amino acids. CDR3 sequence reads: CASSPSGTAEAFF. The CDR3 DNA reads TGTGCCAGCAGCCCGAGCGGGACGGCTGAAGCTTTCTTT.

V and J are TRBV30 and TRBJ2-7; no reliable D call. V was clipped by 5 bases and J by 1 base, with 12 bases between them. The CDR3 spans 13 residues. CDR1 is GTSNPN, CDR2 SVGIG, per germline (reference sequence). The CDR3 sequence: CAWSVGGSYEQYF. The CDR3 DNA reads as TGTGCCTGGTCAGTCGGCGGTTCCTACGAGCAGTACTTC.

The chain links TRBV10-1 to TRBJ2-1; possibly TRBD2 for D (5 bases). Germline lookup yields CDR1 WNHNN and CDR2 SYGVQD (reference sequence). The CDR3 length is 14 residues. With 3 bases removed from V and 7 bases from J, the gap between germline ends came to 13 bases. The CDR3 DNA follows: TGCGCCAGCAGTGAATTCGGGGTGGTGAATGAGCAGTTCTTC. It is translated as CASSEFGVVNEQFF.

This clone was seen more than once but under ten times. The rearrangement uses TRBV6-5 and TRBJ2-3; 11 nucleotides agree with TRBD2. In germline, CDR1 is MNHEY, CDR2 SVGAGI. Trimming cost V 0 bases and J 9 bases; bases outside gene matches: 5. The CDR3 runs to 15 residues. DNA for the CDR3: TGTGCCAGCAGTTACTCCGGGACTAGCGGACAGACGCAGTATTTT. Its protein product is CASSYSGTSGQTQYF.

The J gene is TRBJ2-7, the V gene TRBV5-4, with D tentatively TRBD1 (6 bases). Trimming cost V 1 base and J 5 bases, with 13 bases left between them. The V gene's germline CDR1 is SGHNT and CDR2 YYREEE (reference sequence). The CDR3 spans 14 residues. The CDR3 spells CASSLLQGFHEQYF. CDR3 sequence (DNA): TGTGCCAGCAGCTTGCTCCAGGGGTTCCACGAGCAGTACTTC.

The chain employs TRBV6-1 and TRBJ1-2, with D possibly being TRBD1 (6 bases). CDR3 length: 11 residues. The V and J ends lost 5 bases and 7 bases respectively, with 8 bases between them. CDR1 and CDR2 from the germline V gene are MNHNS and SASEGT. The CDR3 DNA sequence: TGTGCCAGCAGTACAGGGAGTGGCTACACCTTC. Its translation: CASSTGSGYTF.

The rearrangement uses TRBV5-1 and TRBJ1-1; tentative D call: TRBD1 (5 bases). Deletions cut 7 bases from V and 1 base from J, with 11 bases between. This CDR3 contains 13 residues. In germline, CDR1 is SGHRS, CDR2 YFSETQ. The CDR3: CASSTEWNTEAFF. CDR3 DNA sequence: TGCGCCAGCTCGACAGAGTGGAACACTGAAGCTTTCTTT.

This sequence joins TRBV7-2 and TRBJ1-2, with a tentative D call TRBD1 (6 bases). CDR1 and CDR2 (germline): SGHTA, FQGNSA. This CDR3 comprises 15 residues. With 0 bases removed from V and 7 bases from J, the gap between germline ends came to 15 bases. This chain's CDR3 is CASSLARPGVGGYTF. The CDR3 nucleotides read TGTGCCAGCAGCTTAGCCAGGCCAGGGGTTGGTGGCTACACCTTC.

The genes are TRBV5-1 and TRBJ2-5, with 10 bases that match TRBD1. From germline, CDR1 is SGHRS and CDR2 YFSETQ. This CDR3 spans 15 amino acids. Trimming removed 1 base from V and 4 bases from J; junction bases left unmatched: 4. As DNA, the CDR3 is TGCGCCAGCAGCTTGCGGGACAGGGGTGTAGAGACCCAGTACTTC. It yields the protein CASSLRDRGVETQYF.

The V and J genes are TRBV5-4 and TRBJ1-2, with 7 bases that match TRBD1. CDR1 and CDR2 from the germline V gene are SGHNT and YYREEE (reference sequence). With V trimmed by 4 bases and J by 8 bases, 8 bases remained unmatched. The CDR3 runs 13 residues. The CDR3 here is CASSPGQESGYTF. The CDR3 DNA reads as TGTGCCAGCAGCCCCGGACAGGAATCGGGCTACACCTTC.

The rearrangement uses TRBV6-1 and TRBJ2-1; D is perhaps TRBD2 (6 bases). Germline loops: CDR1 MNHNS, CDR2 SASEGT. The CDR3 is made up of 13 amino acids. The CDR3 region has the DNA TGTGGCATTTATTTGGGGGGCTACAATGAGCAGTTCTTC. It is translated as CGIYLGGYNEQFF.

The V call is TRBV6-1, the J call TRBJ1-1; 7 nucleotides agree with TRBD1. The CDR3 spans 14 residues. From germline, CDR1 is MNHNS and CDR2 SASEGT. With V trimmed by 6 bases and J by 3 bases, 7 bases remained unmatched. The DNA for the CDR3 is TGTGCCAGCAGCGACGGACAGGACCACACTGAAGCTTTCTTT. It codes for CASSDGQDHTEAFF.

The chain couples TRBV13 to TRBJ2-3; 8 nucleotides align to TRBD2. Germline V gives CDR1 PRHDT, CDR2 FYEKMQ (reference sequence). After removal of 6 bases from V and 2 bases from J, the junction contained 16 bases not matched to a gene. The CDR3 spans 18 residues. CDR3 protein: CASRTRGGRGANTDTQYF. The CDR3 DNA sequence: TGTGCCAGCAGGACCCGGGGGGGTCGGGGGGCCAACACAGATACGCAGTATTTT.